The 24 T cell receptor beta chains below were found in one sample sequenced in a study of breast tumors, draining lymph nodes, adjacent tissues. Axillary draining lymph nodes of breast cancer patients supplied the node samples. MiXCR, applied by TCRdb to the multiplex PCR reads, yields one record per CDR3 protein. The sample has about 200,000 distinct CDR3 sequences; around a third are singletons. Sequences were obtained from axillary lymph node tissue. Receptor source: a female donor with breast cancer. Some clones in this sample may be carry-over from other donors' samples.

This clonotype has a handful of counts. A much more abundant neighbour one base away suggests this may be a read error. This sequence joins TRBV6-5 and TRBJ1-2; 8 nucleotides agree with TRBD1. After removal of 6 bases from V and 3 bases from J, the junction contained 6 bases not matched to a gene. The CDR3 covers 14 residues. The germline V gene encodes CDR1 MNHEY and CDR2 SVGAGI. The DNA for the CDR3 is TGTGCCAGCAGCCACAGGGGGAAGTACTATGGCTACACCTTC. Translating gives CASSHRGKYYGYTF.

This clonotype was seen ten or more times. The genes are TRBV9 and TRBJ2-3, with 10 bases aligning to TRBD2. V lost 3 bases to trimming and J lost 5 bases; unmatched junction nucleotides: 9. Germline CDR1 reads SGDLS; CDR2 reads YYNGEE. The CDR3 sequence is 16 residues long. CDR3 coding DNA: TGTGCCAGCAGCGCTAGCGGGGGTGGCCGTGGAGATACGCAGTATTTT. Translation gives CASSASGGGRGDTQYF. Supplemented by reference TRBV9 and TRBJ2-3, the full variable domain reads DSGVTQTPKHLITATGQRVTLRCSPRSGDLSVYWYQQSLDQGLQFLIQYYNGEERAKGNILERFSAQQFPDLHSELNLSSLELGDSALYFCASSASGGGRGDTQYFGPGTRLTVL.

This clonotype was seen many times. The chain couples TRBV10-3 to TRBJ2-1, with TRBD2 matching over 9 bases. Looked up from germline, CDR1 is ENHRY and CDR2 is SYGVKD. Trimming removed 3 bases from V and 1 base from J; junction bases left unmatched: 1. The length of the CDR3 is 15 residues. The CDR3 protein is CAISEAGGSYNEQFF. For the CDR3, the DNA is TGTGCCATCAGTGAAGCGGGAGGTTCCTACAATGAGCAGTTCTTC.

In its sample, this clonotype was seen many times. The V call is TRBV29-1, the J call TRBJ2-1, with 7 bases that match TRBD1. The CDR3 length is 14 residues. Germline V gene lookup returns CDR1 SQVTM and CDR2 ANQGSEA. Trimming removed 6 bases from V and 1 base from J; junction bases left unmatched: 6. The CDR3 DNA sequence: TGCAGCGTGAACAGGGGCGATTCCTACAATGAGCAGTTCTTC. Protein sequence: CSVNRGDSYNEQFF.

This clonotype was seen many times. This CDR3 reads CASSQYLAGGIYEQYF. The CDR3 region has the DNA TGTGCCAGCAGTCAATATCTAGCGGGAGGGATCTACGAGCAGTACTTC. The chain recombines TRBV28 with TRBJ2-7; TRBD2 aligns across 12 bases. The germline V gene has CDR1 MDHEN and CDR2 SYDVKM. With 5 bases clipped from V and 3 bases from J, the junction kept 8 bases outside the gene matches. CDR3 length: 16 amino acids.

This clonotype has only a few counts. Written as DNA, the CDR3 is TGTGCCTGGAACACAGGGGGCAATCAGCCCCAGCATTTT. Its translation is CAWNTGGNQPQHF. V gene TRBV30 combines with J gene TRBJ1-5; 7 nucleotides line up with TRBD1. The CDR3 is 13 amino acids. V was clipped by 4 bases and J by 2 bases; unmatched bases: 2. Germline values: CDR1 GTSNPN, CDR2 SVGIG (reference sequence). Looking up the rest from reference TRBV30 and TRBJ1-5 gives the full variable domain: SQTIHQWPATLVQPVGSPLSLECTVEGTSNPNLYWYRQAAGRGLQLLFYSVGIGQISSEVPQNLSASRPQDRQFILSSKKLLLSDSGFYLCAWNTGGNQPQHFGDGTRLSIL.

CDR3 bases: TGTGCCTCAGGACAGGGCAAAGGGACCCAGTACTTC. Protein: CASGQGKGTQYF. This rearrangement joins TRBV30 to TRBJ2-5; TRBD1 matches 8 bases. This CDR3 is 12 amino acids long. Germline-derived CDR1 and CDR2 are GTSNPN and SVGIG (reference sequence). With 7 bases clipped from V and 7 bases from J, the junction kept 8 bases outside the gene matches.

In its sample, this clonotype was seen many times. J is TRBJ1-2 and V is TRBV9; D possibly corresponds to TRBD1 (5 bases). Between the trimmed V and J ends, which lost 2 bases and 1 base, there was a span of 12 bases. The germline V gene has CDR1 SGDLS and CDR2 YYNGEE. The CDR3 consists of 15 residues. The CDR3 nucleotides are TGTGCCAGCAGCGTGGGGCCGACAGTTAACTATGGCTACACCTTC. It translates to CASSVGPTVNYGYTF. Based on the CDR3 plus reference TRBV9 and TRBJ1-2, the full variable domain is DSGVTQTPKHLITATGQRVTLRCSPRSGDLSVYWYQQSLDQGLQFLIQYYNGEERAKGNILERFSAQQFPDLHSELNLSSLELGDSALYFCASSVGPTVNYGYTFGSGTRLTVV.

This chain links TRBV5-1 with TRBJ1-2; possibly TRBD1 for D (6 bases). V lost 0 bases to trimming and J lost 2 bases, with 8 bases between them. There are 14 residues in the CDR3. Germline V gene data show CDR1 as SGHRS and CDR2 as YFSETQ. As DNA, the CDR3 is TGCGCCAGCAGCTTGGGACAGGAGAACTATGGCTACACCTTC. This gives the protein CASSLGQENYGYTF.

This clonotype was observed many times. Relative to the germline gene, one junction end is altered; a read error may explain this. DNA for the CDR3: TGCAGCGTTGGCACCGCCGGAGGGGGCTTC. This sequence encodes CSVGTAGGGF. J is TRBJ2-5 and V is TRBV29-1; D is tentatively TRBD1 or TRBD2 (6 bases each). Germline CDR1 and CDR2: SQVTM and ANQGSEA. CDR3 length equals 10 residues.

This clonotype was seen repeatedly, ten times or more. The V call is TRBV5-6, the J call TRBJ2-3, with D possibly matching TRBD1 (5 bases). The V and J ends lost 2 bases and 1 base respectively, with 11 bases between them. The germline V gene encodes CDR1 SGHDT and CDR2 YYEEEE. CDR3 length: 15 amino acids. The CDR3 DNA follows: TGTGCCAGCAGCTTAAGACAGATGGGCACAGATACGCAGTATTTT. The encoded protein is CASSLRQMGTDTQYF.

The chain joins TRBV20-1 to TRBJ1-4, with TRBD1 identical over 8 bases. Germline V lookup: CDR1 DFQATT, CDR2 SNEGSKA (reference sequence). Trimming removed 3 bases from V and 7 bases from J; junction bases left unmatched: 10. This CDR3 has 15 amino acids. CDR3 nucleotide sequence: TGCAGTGCTAGTGGCGGGTACGGGACAGGTGAAAAACTGTTTTTT. Translated, it gives CSASGGYGTGEKLFF.

The sample holds many counts of this clonotype. This chain links TRBV7-2 with TRBJ2-3, with 12 bases fitting TRBD2. V gave up 5 bases and J gave up 8 bases; unmatched junction bases: 11. This CDR3 region has 16 residues. Germline lookup yields CDR1 SGHTA and CDR2 FQGNSA. As DNA, the CDR3 is TGTGCCAGCAGCAAGACCGGACTAGCGGGACAAGGTACGCAGTATTTT. Protein sequence: CASSKTGLAGQGTQYF. The variable domain in full, completed from reference TRBV7-2 and TRBJ2-3, reads GAGVSQSPSNKVTEKGKDVELRCDPISGHTALYWYRQSLGQGLEFLIYFQGNSAPDKSGLPSDRFSAERTGGSVSTLTIQRTQQEDSAVYLCASSKTGLAGQGTQYFGPGTRLTVL.

The rearrangement uses TRBV25-1 and TRBJ2-2; the D is unclear. CDR3 length: 15 residues. The germline V and J ends were trimmed by 3 bases and 9 bases, with 17 bases remaining between them. From germline, CDR1 is MGHDK and CDR2 SYGVNS. CDR3 nucleotide sequence: TGTGCCAGCAGTGACGGTGAGGACGGCCGCCGGGAGCTGTTTTTT. Translation: CASSDGEDGRRELFF.

In its sample, this clonotype was seen many times. CDR3: CASSPGTGDSYGYTF. The CDR3 nucleotides read TGCGCCAGCAGCCCCGGGACAGGGGATTCCTATGGCTACACCTTC. V and J are TRBV4-1 and TRBJ1-2, with 10 bases fitting TRBD1. Germline CDR1 and CDR2: MGHRA and YSYEKL. J was trimmed by 4 bases and V by 4 bases; bases with no gene match: 6. The CDR3 spans 15 residues.

J is TRBJ1-6 and V is TRBV9; D gene unclear. Trimming stripped 2 bases from V and 9 bases from J, with 9 bases between. This CDR3 has 13 residues. The germline V gene has CDR1 SGDLS and CDR2 YYNGEE. CDR3 sequence (DNA): TGTGCCAGCAGCGTGGCTCGTGGTTCACCCCTCCACTTT. Amino acids: CASSVARGSPLHF.

This clonotype was observed at least ten times. The chain joins TRBV4-3 to TRBJ1-6; TRBD1 might be the D (5 bases). V was cut by 1 base and J by 5 bases, with 12 bases left in between. From germline, CDR1 is LGHNA and CDR2 YSLEER. The CDR3 has 16 residues. The CDR3 nucleotides read TGCGCCAGCAGCCAAGTAGACAGAGACGATAATTCACCCCTCCACTTT. It translates to CASSQVDRDDNSPLHF.

Details on this clonotype: The conserved final phenylalanine or tryptophan is absent from the CDR3, which likely points to a read error. It is unclear where the CDR3 begins or ends on the DNA, so no DNA is shown, and the CDR3 is as TCRdb lists it. CDR3: CSAGKTGVY. This sequence joins TRBV20-1 and TRBJ2-3; the D call of TRBD1 is as the table states it, not checked on the DNA. CDR1 is DFQATT, CDR2 SNEGSKA, per germline (reference sequence). 9 amino acids form the CDR3, both terminal residues included.

This clonotype appeared a few times. It may be a read error: a sequence one base away is much more abundant. The chain is built from TRBV7-2 and TRBJ2-1; 7 bases line up with TRBD2. Per the germline V gene, CDR1 is SGHTA and CDR2 is FQGNSA. The CDR3 extends over 15 amino acids. CDR3 DNA: TGTGCCAGCAGCTTAGCGGGAGGGCGCTTAAATGAGCAGCTCTTC. This sequence encodes CASSLAGGRLNEQLF.

The chain uses TRBV28 and TRBJ1-1; D is uncertain. Germline V lookup: CDR1 MDHEN, CDR2 SYDVKM. V lost 2 bases to trimming and J lost 11 bases, with 12 bases between them. The CDR3 extends over 12 amino acids. CDR3 loop: CASSLTASRAFF. The CDR3 DNA reads TGTGCCAGCAGTTTAACAGCCAGCCGGGCTTTCTTT.

The V and J genes are TRBV24-1 and TRBJ2-6; D is unclear. Germline V gives CDR1 KGHDR, CDR2 SFDVKD. The CDR3 sequence is 18 residues long. The V end was cut by 0 bases, the J end by 5 bases, with 16 bases between. The CDR3: CATSDLGPAGRRANVLTF. The CDR3 bases are TGTGCCACCAGTGATTTGGGGCCCGCAGGACGGAGGGCCAACGTCCTGACTTTC.

Ten or more counts support this clonotype. The J gene is TRBJ1-2, the V gene TRBV2, with a possible D match to TRBD1 (5 bases). V shed 8 bases and J shed 8 bases, with 15 bases lying between them. Germline CDR1 and CDR2: SNHLY and FYNNEI. This CDR3 region has 12 residues. The CDR3: CASVGRGEGYTF. CDR3 sequence (DNA): TGTGCCAGCGTTGGAAGGGGAGAGGGCTACACCTTC.

This clonotype was counted many times. The gene calls are TRBV11-2 and TRBJ2-1; D ambiguous. Germline V CDR1 and CDR2: SGHAT, FQNNGV. This CDR3 region has 15 residues. Trimming took 5 bases from V and 3 from J, leaving 14 bases between them. CDR3 loop: CASSPTVGIYNEQFF. In DNA form, the CDR3 reads TGTGCCAGCAGCCCCACGGTTGGAATCTACAATGAGCAGTTCTTC.

This clonotype has a count of ten or more. V gene TRBV6-1 combines with J gene TRBJ2-5; D is unclear. V was trimmed by 3 bases and J by 1 base, leaving 6 bases between them. This CDR3 contains 13 residues. Germline V gene data show CDR1 as MNHNS and CDR2 as SASEGT. The CDR3 DNA reads as TGTGCCAGCAGTGACGGCTTCCAAGAGACCCAGTACTTC. This sequence encodes CASSDGFQETQYF.